This T cell receptor (beta chain) was captured by sequencing in a study of shared T cell receptors in the human thymus. The J segment lost 6 bases and the V segment lost 0 bases, leaving 11 bases of the junction unmatched. This CDR3 has 19 residues. Germline CDR1 is LGHNA and CDR2 is YSLEER. The table came from immunoSEQ multiplex PCR; TCRdb's copy has only in-frame clones and leaves some out. Here the sample spans hundreds of thousands of clones, about 84% being singletons. In addition, the sample was reused for a study of human thymus T cells. That report notes: Repertoires from thymus and blood appeared to show biased V and J gene usage.

This receptor was identified in a boy in the first two years of life with a congenital heart defect. Material for sequencing was thymocytes. This chain connects TRBV4-3 to TRBJ2-2, with 12 bases lining up with TRBD1. CDR3 bases: TGCGCCAGCAGCCAAGAGGGGACAGGGGGCCATCTAGTGGCCGGGGAGCTGTTTTTT. This gives the protein CASSQEGTGGHLVAGELFF.